The 31 T cell receptor beta chains given below trace back to one sample, sequenced in a study of T cells after yellow fever vaccination. In TCRdb, the 5' RACE reads were re-called with MiXCR into one record per CDR3 protein. This table holds hundreds of thousands of distinct CDR3 sequences, more than 9% found once. The input for sequencing was PBMCs, taken on the day of the yellow fever booster vaccination. The origin of the receptors is a young man who received the YFV17D yellow fever vaccine.

This chain connects TRBV11-2 to TRBJ2-1; possible D gene TRBD2, 5 bases. The germline CDR1 and CDR2 sequences are SGHAT and FQNNGV. The CDR3 has 12 amino acids. The V and J ends lost 1 base and 9 bases respectively, with 7 bases between them. DNA for the CDR3: TGTGCCAGCAGCTTAGGGACTGCTGAGCAGTTCTTC. The encoded protein is CASSLGTAEQFF.

The sample holds a few counts of this clonotype. The chain has TRBV5-5 and TRBJ2-1; 13 nucleotides agree with TRBD2. Germline trimming cut 4 bases from V and 5 bases from J; bases unmatched to any gene: 9. The CDR3 is 17 amino acids. The V gene's germline CDR1 is SGHKS and CDR2 YYEKEE (reference sequence). The CDR3 here is CASSVVLGTSGNNEQFF. The CDR3 coding sequence is TGTGCCAGCAGCGTCGTGCTAGGGACTAGCGGGAACAATGAGCAGTTCTTC.

The rearrangement joins TRBV14 to TRBJ1-6; no definite D call. The CDR3 has 16 residues. Trimming removed 3 bases at V and 5 bases at J, with 14 bases between. Germline V lookup: CDR1 SGHDN, CDR2 FVKESK. This CDR3 reads CASSQDGPRNNSPLHF. In DNA, the CDR3 is TGTGCCAGCAGCCAGGACGGACCGAGAAATAATTCACCCCTCCACTTT.

This clonotype has more than one count but fewer than ten. V gene TRBV28 combines with J gene TRBJ2-5; 15 nucleotides line up with TRBD2. J gave up 5 bases and V 9 bases, and 7 bases lay outside the gene matches. Germline V CDR1 and CDR2: MDHEN, SYDVKM. The CDR3 runs to 15 residues. CDR3 loop: CASNPGTSGRETQYF. The CDR3, as DNA: TGTGCCAGTAACCCCGGGACTAGCGGGAGGGAGACCCAGTACTTC.

This clonotype came up a few times. J is TRBJ2-7 and V is TRBV27; maybe TRBD2 (6 bases). Trimming stripped 5 bases from V and 5 bases from J, with 16 bases between. Germline-derived CDR1 and CDR2 are MNHEY and SMNVEV (reference sequence). The CDR3 consists of 14 residues. CDR3 in amino acids: CASSMDQRVNEQYF. DNA for the CDR3: TGTGCCAGCAGTATGGACCAGCGGGTAAACGAGCAGTACTTC.

This clonotype has more than one count but fewer than ten. The V and J genes are TRBV20-1 and TRBJ2-2, with a tentative D call TRBD2 (5 bases). V was cut by 6 bases and J by 4 bases, with 9 bases left in between. CDR1 and CDR2 (germline): DFQATT, SNEGSKA (reference sequence). There are 12 residues in the CDR3. The CDR3 bases are TGCAGTGCCCTAAGCGGCACCGGGGAGCTGTTTTTT. Protein: CSALSGTGELFF.

The CDR3 here is CASSRESGGRWAQHF. The CDR3 DNA is TGCGCCAGCAGCCGCGAGTCCGGGGGCCGGTGGGCCCAGCATTTT. V usage is TRBV4-3 and J usage is TRBJ1-5, with D possibly matching TRBD1 (6 bases). CDR1 and CDR2 from the germline V gene are LGHNA and YSLEER. The CDR3 is 15 amino acids. V was cut by 4 bases and J by 11 bases, with 21 bases left in between.

Only a few counts were recorded for this clonotype. This chain uses TRBV21-1 with TRBJ2-7; the table's D call, TRBD1, has no DNA check behind it. TRBV21-1 is annotated as a pseudogene. The CDR3 is made up of 14 amino acids. The CDR3 loop is CASPSRRSGYEQYF. DNA of the CDR3: TGTGCCAGCCCCTCACGGAGATCAGGGTACGAGCAGTACTTC.

The chain couples TRBV28 to TRBJ2-1; D not certain. V was cut by 5 bases and J by 6 bases, with 14 bases left in between. The length of the CDR3 is 14 residues. CDR1 is MDHEN and CDR2 is SYDVKM in the germline V gene. Here the CDR3 reads CASSEKRLSNEQFF. The CDR3 bases are TGTGCCAGCAGTGAGAAGCGTCTCTCCAATGAGCAGTTCTTC.

This clonotype was observed a handful of times. This sequence joins TRBV7-7 and TRBJ2-5, with D perhaps TRBD2 (6 bases). V lost 5 bases and J 5 bases, leaving 21 bases between the germline ends. CDR1 and CDR2 (germline): SSHAT, FNYEAQ (reference sequence). CDR3 length: 16 residues. CDR3 sequence: CASSPSFGGPRETQYF. The CDR3 region has the DNA TGTGCCAGCAGCCCTAGCTTTGGAGGGCCGAGGGAGACCCAGTACTTC.

This clonotype was counted a few times. CDR3 nucleotide sequence: TGTGCCTGGGATACGGGACTAGCGGGAGGGGTGAGGTACTTC. It yields the protein CAWDTGLAGGVRYF. The chain recombines TRBV30 with TRBJ2-5; 16 nucleotides line up with TRBD2. Germline-derived CDR1 and CDR2 are GTSNPN and SVGIG (reference sequence). The CDR3 covers 14 residues. The trim removed 5 bases at V and 13 bases at J, leaving 10 bases unmatched.

The gene calls are TRBV20-1 and TRBJ2-2; perhaps TRBD2 as D (6 bases). CDR1 and CDR2 from the germline V gene are DFQATT and SNEGSKA (reference sequence). CDR3 length equals 15 residues. V was clipped by 0 bases and J by 1 base, with 9 bases between them. CDR3 in DNA: TGCAGTGCTAGAGATCTGGGACTGAACACCGGGGAGCTGTTTTTT. Translating gives CSARDLGLNTGELFF.

The V gene is TRBV7-8, the J gene TRBJ2-2; the match to TRBD2 covers 7 bases. This CDR3 is 19 amino acids long. Germline V gives CDR1 SGHVS, CDR2 FQNEAQ. V shed 3 bases, J shed 6 bases, and the junction held 19 bases outside the gene matches. The CDR3 DNA is TGTGCCAGCAGCTTCACCCTAACCACCGGACTAGTCAGGGCCGGGGAGCTGTTTTTT. It specifies CASSFTLTTGLVRAGELFF.

This clonotype was observed a few times. The chain links TRBV18 to TRBJ2-1; D may be TRBD1 (6 bases). V dropped 3 bases and J dropped 6 bases, with 12 bases sitting between them. The length of the CDR3 is 14 residues. Germline-derived CDR1 and CDR2 are KGHSH and LQKENI. CDR3 sequence reads: CASSPYRDINEQFF. CDR3 DNA: TGTGCCAGCTCACCTTATCGGGACATCAATGAGCAGTTCTTC.

This clonotype has a handful of counts. This chain connects TRBV29-1 to TRBJ2-7, with a tentative D call TRBD2 (7 bases). V was cut by 7 bases and J by 1 base, with 20 bases left in between. Germline CDR1 SQVTM, CDR2 ANQGSEA. The CDR3 sequence is 15 residues long. CDR3 residues: CSAQTRGGASYEQYF. The CDR3 DNA reads TGCAGCGCCCAAACGAGGGGGGGCGCATCCTACGAGCAGTACTTC.

This clonotype was detected only a few times. The J gene is TRBJ1-1, the V gene TRBV5-6; no definite D call. V was trimmed by 2 bases and J by 0 bases, leaving 5 bases between them. In germline, CDR1 is SGHDT, CDR2 YYEEEE. The CDR3 covers 13 residues. The DNA for the CDR3 is TGTGCCAGCAGCTTCTTGCTGAACACTGAAGCTTTCTTT. It encodes CASSFLLNTEAFF.

The chain recombines TRBV19 with TRBJ2-3, with D possibly matching TRBD2 (5 bases). CDR3 length: 14 amino acids. V was cut by 3 bases and J by 5 bases, with 12 bases left in between. CDR1 and CDR2 from the germline V gene are LNHDA and SQIVND (reference sequence). The CDR3 region is CASSIDRAGDTQYF. DNA of the CDR3: TGTGCCAGTAGTATCGATCGGGCGGGAGATACGCAGTATTTT.

The chain uses TRBV4-3 and TRBJ1-6; TRBD1 is a possible D gene (5 bases). There are 19 residues in the CDR3. CDR1 and CDR2 from the germline V gene are LGHNA and YSLEER. The germline V and J ends were trimmed by 7 bases and 8 bases, with 30 bases remaining between them. CDR3: CASNFLSFRGESSDSPLHF. For the CDR3, the DNA is TGCGCCAGCAACTTCCTCTCCTTCAGAGGGGAATCAAGTGATTCACCCCTCCACTTT.

This clonotype came up a few times. The CDR3 bases are TGTGCCAGCAGCTTCGGACTAGTGGAGACCCAGTACTTC. Its protein is CASSFGLVETQYF. The chain joins TRBV7-2 to TRBJ2-5; TRBD2 matches at 7 bases. This CDR3 is 13 amino acids long. The V and J ends lost 3 bases and 5 bases, in that order; junction bases with no gene match: 3. CDR1 is SGHTA and CDR2 is FQGNSA in the germline V gene. Together with reference TRBV7-2 and TRBJ2-5, the CDR3 gives the full variable domain: GAGVSQSPSNKVTEKGKDVELRCDPISGHTALYWYRQSLGQGLEFLIYFQGNSAPDKSGLPSDRFSAERTGGSVSTLTIQRTQQEDSAVYLCASSFGLVETQYFGPGTRLLVL.

The chain has TRBV4-3 and TRBJ2-2, with TRBD2 identical over 10 bases. The CDR3 extends over 16 amino acids. Germline V gene sequence: CDR1 LGHNA, CDR2 YSLEER. V gave up 1 base and J gave up 5 bases; unmatched junction bases: 4. CDR3 residues: CASSQVLAGATGELFF. The CDR3 DNA is TGCGCCAGCAGCCAAGTTCTAGCGGGAGCTACCGGGGAGCTGTTTTTT.

The chain recombines TRBV20-1 with TRBJ2-5; 8 bases fit TRBD2. Germline V gives CDR1 DFQATT, CDR2 SNEGSKA (reference sequence). This CDR3 region has 15 residues. With V trimmed by 5 bases and J by 0 bases, 8 bases remained unmatched. CDR3 nucleotides: TGCAGTGCTCCGGACCAGCGGGGGTACCAAGAGACCCAGTACTTC. Its protein is CSAPDQRGYQETQYF.

The rearrangement links TRBV14 to TRBJ2-7, with D unclear. The ends were cut back, 1 base at V and 5 bases at J, with 18 bases in the middle. Germline-derived CDR1 and CDR2 are SGHDN and FVKESK. The CDR3 is 16 residues long. The CDR3 region has the DNA TGTGCCAGCAGCCAAGGAGCGCAGAGGTTTATTAACGAGCAGTACTTC. Translating gives CASSQGAQRFINEQYF.

The gene calls are TRBV6-2 or TRBV6-3 and TRBJ2-5, with TRBD2 identical over 14 bases. This CDR3 contains 16 residues. V shed 5 bases and J 5 bases; nucleotides not matched to a gene: 7. The germline CDR1 and CDR2 sequences are MNHEY and SVGEGT. CDR3 DNA sequence: TGTGCCAGCAGTCACGGGACTAGCGGGAGATGGGAGACCCAGTACTTC. Translated: CASSHGTSGRWETQYF.

This clonotype was seen a few times. J is TRBJ2-6 and V is TRBV3-1; weak D call: TRBD1 (5 bases). CDR1 is LGHDT and CDR2 is YNNKEL in the germline V gene (reference sequence). The V and J ends lost 1 base and 2 bases respectively, with 12 bases between them. This CDR3 is built from 17 residues. The CDR3 coding sequence is TGTGCCAGCAGCCAAGCGGGCAGGGCTGCTGGGGCCAACGTCCTGACTTTC. It specifies CASSQAGRAAGANVLTF.

In its sample, this clonotype was seen a few times. The V and J genes are TRBV19 and TRBJ2-7, with 7 bases identical to TRBD2. The germline CDR1 and CDR2 sequences are LNHDA and SQIVND (reference sequence). This CDR3 has 13 amino acids. V was clipped by 7 bases and J by 3 bases; unmatched bases: 6. The CDR3 is CASKGGSGYEQYF. CDR3 DNA: TGTGCCAGTAAAGGCGGGAGCGGCTACGAGCAGTACTTC.

This clonotype has just a few counts. This chain uses TRBV7-8 with TRBJ2-1; 14 positions match TRBD2. Per the germline V gene, CDR1 is SGHVS and CDR2 is FQNEAQ. With V trimmed by 5 bases and J by 9 bases, 6 bases remained unmatched. This CDR3 has 15 amino acids. CDR3 protein: CASSRGLAGVFEQFF. In DNA form, the CDR3 reads TGTGCCAGCAGCAGGGGACTAGCGGGAGTATTTGAGCAGTTCTTC.

This clonotype was observed a handful of times. This sequence joins TRBV20-1 and TRBJ2-5; 12 bases are shared with TRBD2. The V segment lost 0 bases and the J segment 4 bases; nucleotides outside the gene matches: 3. There are 15 residues in the CDR3. The germline V gene encodes CDR1 DFQATT and CDR2 SNEGSKA (reference sequence). The CDR3 reads CSARDPGLAGETQYF. DNA for the CDR3: TGCAGTGCTAGAGATCCGGGACTAGCGGGAGAGACCCAGTACTTC.

With respect to this clonotype: At one end, the junction sequence differs from germline, possibly due to a read error. The chain links TRBV3-1 to TRBJ2-6; a weak D match, TRBD1 (6 bases). The length of the CDR3 is 18 residues. Looked up from germline, CDR1 is LGHDT and CDR2 is YNNKEL (reference sequence). The CDR3 loop is CTSRLIGGGGNGANVLTF. As DNA, the CDR3 is TGTACCAGCAGGCTCATTGGGGGCGGAGGAAATGGGGCCAACGTCCTGACTTTC.

The chain combines TRBV27 with TRBJ2-7; D tentatively fits TRBD1 or TRBD2 (5 bases each). The CDR3 runs to 14 residues. Germline values: CDR1 MNHEY, CDR2 SMNVEV (reference sequence). Trimming stripped 1 base from V and 3 bases from J, with 10 bases between. In DNA, the CDR3 is TGTGCCAGCAGTTTATTGGGGGAGAACTACGAGCAGTACTTC. Its protein product is CASSLLGENYEQYF.

This clonotype was observed a few times. The chain is built from TRBV6-1 and TRBJ2-1; the D gene is possibly TRBD2 (5 bases). This CDR3 contains 15 residues. The germline V gene has CDR1 MNHNS and CDR2 SASEGT. With 2 bases removed from V and 8 bases from J, the gap between germline ends came to 16 bases. The CDR3: CASSEKSLAGDEQFF. The DNA of the CDR3 is TGTGCCAGCAGTGAAAAATCGCTAGCAGGCGATGAGCAGTTCTTC.

V and J are TRBV19 and TRBJ2-1, with TRBD2 matching over 9 bases. The CDR3 length is 15 residues. The germline gives CDR1 LNHDA, CDR2 SQIVND (reference sequence). V trimming: 3 bases; J trimming: 6 bases; junction bases outside the gene matches: 6. DNA of the CDR3: TGTGCCAGTAGTATTGGGGAGGGACTAGCCAATGAGCAGTTCTTC. As protein: CASSIGEGLANEQFF. Filled out from reference TRBV19 and TRBJ2-1, the complete variable domain reads DGGITQSPKYLFRKEGQNVTLSCEQNLNHDAMYWYRQDPGQGLRLIYYSQIVNDFQKGDIAEGYSVSREKKESFPLTVTSAQKNPTAFYLCASSIGEGLANEQFFGPGTRLTVL.